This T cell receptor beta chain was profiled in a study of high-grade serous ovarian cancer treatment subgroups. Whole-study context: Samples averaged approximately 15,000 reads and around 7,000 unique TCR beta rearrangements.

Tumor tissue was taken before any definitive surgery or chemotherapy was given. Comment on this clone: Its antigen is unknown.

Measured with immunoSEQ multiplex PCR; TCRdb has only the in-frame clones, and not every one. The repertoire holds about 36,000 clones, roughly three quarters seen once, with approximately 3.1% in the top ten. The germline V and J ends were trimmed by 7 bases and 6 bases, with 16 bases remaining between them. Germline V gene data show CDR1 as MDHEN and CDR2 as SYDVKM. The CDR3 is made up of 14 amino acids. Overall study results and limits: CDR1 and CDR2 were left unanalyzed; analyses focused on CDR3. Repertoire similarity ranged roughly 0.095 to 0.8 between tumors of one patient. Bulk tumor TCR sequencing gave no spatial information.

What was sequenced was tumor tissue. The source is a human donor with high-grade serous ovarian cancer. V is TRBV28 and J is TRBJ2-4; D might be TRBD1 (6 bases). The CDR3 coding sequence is TGTGCCAGCACCGAACAGGGAACAGGAAACATTCAGTACTTC. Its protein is CASTEQGTGNIQYF. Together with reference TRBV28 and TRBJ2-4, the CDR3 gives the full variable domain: DVKVTQSSRYLVKRTGEKVFLECVQDMDHENMFWYRQDPGLGLRLIYFSYDVKMKEKGDIPEGYSVSREKKERFSLILESASTNQTSMYLCASTEQGTGNIQYFGAGTRLSVL.